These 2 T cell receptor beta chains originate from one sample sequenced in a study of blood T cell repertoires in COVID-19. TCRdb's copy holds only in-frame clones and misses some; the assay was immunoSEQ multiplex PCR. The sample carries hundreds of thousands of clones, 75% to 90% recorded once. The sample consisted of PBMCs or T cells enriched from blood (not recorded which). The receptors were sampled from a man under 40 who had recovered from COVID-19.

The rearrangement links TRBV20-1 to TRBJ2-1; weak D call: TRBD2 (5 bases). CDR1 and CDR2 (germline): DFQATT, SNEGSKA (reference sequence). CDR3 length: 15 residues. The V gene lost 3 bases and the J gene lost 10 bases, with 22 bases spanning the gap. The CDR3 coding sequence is TGCAGTGCTAGTATTTCTTCGCGGGCCCGGCGGGAGCAGTTCTTC. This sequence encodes CSASISSRARREQFF.

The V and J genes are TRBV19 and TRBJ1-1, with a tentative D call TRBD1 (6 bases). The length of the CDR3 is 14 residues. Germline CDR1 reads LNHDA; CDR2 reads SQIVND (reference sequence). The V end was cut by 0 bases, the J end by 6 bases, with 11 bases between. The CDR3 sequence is CASSIDNRVSEAFF. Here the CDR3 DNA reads TGTGCCAGTAGTATAGACAACAGGGTCTCTGAAGCTTTCTTT. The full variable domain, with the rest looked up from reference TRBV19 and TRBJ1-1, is DGGITQSPKYLFRKEGQNVTLSCEQNLNHDAMYWYRQDPGQGLRLIYYSQIVNDFQKGDIAEGYSVSREKKESFPLTVTSAQKNPTAFYLCASSIDNRVSEAFFGQGTRLTVV.